The 7 T cell receptor beta chains below were found in one sample sequenced in a study of shared clonotypes between healthy human individuals. Sequencing was performed with immunoSEQ multiplex PCR; in TCRdb, only in-frame clones are kept and a portion is missing. The repertoire holds about 680,000 clones, with 92% as singletons. Selected positively for CCR7 and CD45RO-negative, naive CD8 cells excluded terminally differentiated effector memory CD45RA+ cells. Input material: naive CD8+ T cells sorted from blood. Receptor source: a man younger than 40 in good health.

The chain links TRBV28 to TRBJ2-7, with unresolved D. Trimming removed 5 bases from V and 6 bases from J, with 14 bases in between. CDR1 is MDHEN and CDR2 is SYDVKM in the germline V gene. The CDR3 totals 13 residues. This CDR3 reads CASSPILGREQYF. CDR3 DNA sequence: TGTGCCAGCAGTCCAATATTAGGTCGCGAGCAGTACTTC.

The chain employs TRBV2 and TRBJ2-1; 8 bases line up with TRBD1. V was clipped by 0 bases and J by 3 bases; unmatched bases: 4. The CDR3 totals 16 residues. Germline-derived CDR1 and CDR2 are SNHLY and FYNNEI. In nucleotides, the CDR3 is TGTGCCAGCAGTGAAGCGCCAGGGGGCCTCTACAATGAGCAGTTCTTC. It specifies CASSEAPGGLYNEQFF.

The V gene is TRBV15, the J gene TRBJ2-2; D ambiguous. V lost 1 base and J 5 bases, leaving 8 bases between the germline ends. CDR1 and CDR2 from the germline V gene are LNHNV and YYDKDF (reference sequence). The CDR3 loop spans 14 amino acids. This CDR3 reads CATSRALQTGELFF. CDR3 sequence (DNA): TGTGCCACCAGCAGAGCCCTACAGACCGGGGAGCTGTTTTTT.

The table lists this clone with a count of one. CDR3 sequence (DNA): TGTGCCAGCAGTAACGGATCAACCAGGGGGGGGCCGCTATCATACGAGCAGTACTTC. It translates to CASSNGSTRGGPLSYEQYF. The rearrangement joins TRBV27 to TRBJ2-7; either TRBD1 or TRBD2 may fit D (7 bases each). Germline V gene sequence: CDR1 MNHEY, CDR2 SMNVEV (reference sequence). CDR3 length: 19 residues. Trimming shortened V by 5 bases and J by 4 bases, and 30 bases separated the two germline ends.

The chain is built from TRBV5-4 and TRBJ2-3; D gene uncertain. The CDR3 sequence is 14 residues long. The ends were cut back, 4 bases at V and 2 bases at J, with 11 bases in the middle. CDR1 is SGHNT, CDR2 YYREEE, per germline (reference sequence). This chain's CDR3 is CASSANWDTDTQYF. CDR3 bases: TGTGCCAGCAGCGCCAATTGGGACACAGATACGCAGTATTTT.

This sequence joins TRBV28 and TRBJ2-1; 14 bases are shared with TRBD2. The V gene end was trimmed by 10 bases and the J gene end by 1 base; junction bases not matched to a gene: 18. Germline V lookup: CDR1 MDHEN, CDR2 SYDVKM. CDR3 length: 20 amino acids. CDR3 protein: CATQTRRLAGGSPSYNEQFF. The CDR3 bases are TGTGCCACCCAGACTCGCAGACTAGCGGGAGGGTCCCCATCCTACAATGAGCAGTTCTTC.

The rearrangement joins TRBV5-4 to TRBJ2-1; 8 bases match TRBD1. Germline CDR1 is SGHNT and CDR2 is YYREEE (reference sequence). V shed 3 bases, J shed 3 bases, and the junction held 5 bases outside the gene matches. The CDR3 totals 15 residues. The CDR3 DNA reads as TGTGCCAGCAGCTATGGACAGGGCATCTACAATGAGCAGTTCTTC. Its translation is CASSYGQGIYNEQFF.